This T cell receptor beta chain was obtained from a study of long-term antiretroviral therapy in people with HIV. Germline CDR1 and CDR2: SGHDT and YYEEEE. Losses at the gene ends were 1 base for V and 8 bases for J; bases not matched to a gene: 8. The CDR3 sequence is 14 residues long. At survey level, the immunoSEQ assay was run in its v3.0 version. Measured with immunoSEQ multiplex PCR; TCRdb has only the in-frame clones, and not every one. The sample includes roughly 16,000 clones, 80% of them seen just once. Going into DNA extraction, samples held 1-10 million cryopreserved PBMC. The study, taken as a whole, reports: There were no data on ART adherence, viral resistance or therapy changes, a gap that limits inferences about post-ART repertoire changes. Repertoire dominance by clones expanded before ART was seen at all time points. The study found that diversity rose after ART but stayed below transplant donor controls.

Remarks on this clone: Antigen specificity is unknown.

The chain recombines TRBV5-6 with TRBJ1-2; 7 nucleotides align to TRBD1. The clonotype originates from a man aged 18-30 years with HIV. The sequences come from unsorted PBMCs, collected 0.1 years before starting antiretroviral therapy. CDR3 sequence reads: CASSLRTGFRGYTF. Written as DNA, the CDR3 is TGTGCCAGCAGCTTGCGGACAGGCTTTAGGGGCTACACCTTC.